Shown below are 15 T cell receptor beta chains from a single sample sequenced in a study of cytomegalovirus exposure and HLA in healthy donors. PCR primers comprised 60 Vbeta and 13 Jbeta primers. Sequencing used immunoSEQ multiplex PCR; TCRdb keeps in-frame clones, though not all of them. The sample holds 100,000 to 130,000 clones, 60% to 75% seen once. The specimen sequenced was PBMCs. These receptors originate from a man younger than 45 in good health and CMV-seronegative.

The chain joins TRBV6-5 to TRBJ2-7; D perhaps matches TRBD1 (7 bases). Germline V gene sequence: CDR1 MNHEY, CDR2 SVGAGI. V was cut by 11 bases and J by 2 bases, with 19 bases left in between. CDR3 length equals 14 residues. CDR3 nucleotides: TGTGCCGCCGGGGCGACAGGGACTGCCTACGAGCAGTACTTC. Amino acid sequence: CAAGATGTAYEQYF.

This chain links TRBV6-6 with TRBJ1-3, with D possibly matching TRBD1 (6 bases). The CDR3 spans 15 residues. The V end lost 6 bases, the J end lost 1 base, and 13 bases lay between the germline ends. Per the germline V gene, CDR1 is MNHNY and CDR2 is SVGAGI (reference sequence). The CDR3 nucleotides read TGTGCCAGCAGCGGGACATTCGCTTCTGGAAACACCATATATTTT. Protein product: CASSGTFASGNTIYF.

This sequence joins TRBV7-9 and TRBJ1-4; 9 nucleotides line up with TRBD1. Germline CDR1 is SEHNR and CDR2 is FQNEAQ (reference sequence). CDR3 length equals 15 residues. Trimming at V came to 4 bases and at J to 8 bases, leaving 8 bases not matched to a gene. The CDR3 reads CASSSTGGIKEKLFF. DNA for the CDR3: TGTGCCAGCAGCTCCACAGGGGGCATAAAGGAAAAACTGTTTTTT.

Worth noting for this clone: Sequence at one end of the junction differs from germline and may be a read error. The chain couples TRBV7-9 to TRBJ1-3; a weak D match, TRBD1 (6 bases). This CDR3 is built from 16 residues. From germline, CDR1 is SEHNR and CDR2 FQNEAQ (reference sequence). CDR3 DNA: TGTTCCAGCACCGGAACGAAACAGGGAGAGGGAAACACCATATATTTT. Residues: CSSTGTKQGEGNTIYF.

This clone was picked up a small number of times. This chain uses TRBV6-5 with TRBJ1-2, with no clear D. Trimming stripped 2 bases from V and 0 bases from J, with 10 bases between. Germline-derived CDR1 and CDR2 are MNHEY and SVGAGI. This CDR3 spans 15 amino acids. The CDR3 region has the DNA TGTGCCAGCAGTTACGAGCGGGGATCTAACTATGGCTACACCTTC. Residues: CASSYERGSNYGYTF.

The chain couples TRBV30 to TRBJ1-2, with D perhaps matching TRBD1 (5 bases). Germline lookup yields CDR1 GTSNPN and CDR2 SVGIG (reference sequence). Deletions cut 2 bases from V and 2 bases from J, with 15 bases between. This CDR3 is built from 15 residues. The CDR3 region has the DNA TGTGCCTGGAGTAGGGACTCAAGCTTAAACTATGGCTACACCTTC. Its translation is CAWSRDSSLNYGYTF.

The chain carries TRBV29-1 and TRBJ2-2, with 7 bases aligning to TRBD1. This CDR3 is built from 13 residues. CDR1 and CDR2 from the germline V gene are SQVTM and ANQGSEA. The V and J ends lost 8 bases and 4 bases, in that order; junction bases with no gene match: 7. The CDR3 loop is CSIRTGLTGELFF. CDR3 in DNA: TGCAGCATAAGGACAGGACTCACCGGGGAGCTGTTTTTT.

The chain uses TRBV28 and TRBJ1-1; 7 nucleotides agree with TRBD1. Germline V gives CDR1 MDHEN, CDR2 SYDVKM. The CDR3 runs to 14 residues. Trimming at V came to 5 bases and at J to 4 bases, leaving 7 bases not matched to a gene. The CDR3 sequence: CASSPGQPATEAFF. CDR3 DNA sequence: TGTGCCAGCAGTCCGGGACAGCCAGCCACTGAAGCTTTCTTT. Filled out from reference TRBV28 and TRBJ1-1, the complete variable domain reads DVKVTQSSRYLVKRTGEKVFLECVQDMDHENMFWYRQDPGLGLRLIYFSYDVKMKEKGDIPEGYSVSREKKERFSLILESASTNQTSMYLCASSPGQPATEAFFGQGTRLTVV.

CDR3 residues: CASSQDSGAGRGYTF. The CDR3 DNA is TGTGCCAGCAGCCAAGACAGCGGGGCAGGGAGGGGCTACACCTTC. V gene TRBV4-2 combines with J gene TRBJ1-2, with D tentatively TRBD1 (5 bases). V was clipped by 0 bases and J by 8 bases, with 16 bases between them. The CDR3 has 15 amino acids. Germline CDR1 reads LGHNA; CDR2 reads YNFKEQ.

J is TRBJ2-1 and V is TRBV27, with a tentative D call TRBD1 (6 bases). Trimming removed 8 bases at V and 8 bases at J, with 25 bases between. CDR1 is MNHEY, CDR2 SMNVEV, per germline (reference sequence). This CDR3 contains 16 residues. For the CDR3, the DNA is TGTGCCAGCCGGGGAAGCGGTAGGGGGTATCACTATGAGCAGTTCTTC. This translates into CASRGSGRGYHYEQFF.

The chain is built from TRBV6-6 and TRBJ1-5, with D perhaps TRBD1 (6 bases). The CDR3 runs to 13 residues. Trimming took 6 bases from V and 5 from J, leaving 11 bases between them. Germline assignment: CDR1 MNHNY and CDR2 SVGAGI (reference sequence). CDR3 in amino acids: CASRRTVDQPQHF. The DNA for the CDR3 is TGTGCCAGCAGGAGGACAGTCGATCAGCCCCAGCATTTT.

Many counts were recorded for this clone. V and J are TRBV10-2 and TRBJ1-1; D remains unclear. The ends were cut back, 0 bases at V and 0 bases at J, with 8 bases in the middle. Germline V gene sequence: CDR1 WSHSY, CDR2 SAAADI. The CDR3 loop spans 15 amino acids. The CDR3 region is CASSESVALNTEAFF. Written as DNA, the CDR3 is TGCGCCAGCAGTGAGTCAGTGGCTCTGAACACTGAAGCTTTCTTT.

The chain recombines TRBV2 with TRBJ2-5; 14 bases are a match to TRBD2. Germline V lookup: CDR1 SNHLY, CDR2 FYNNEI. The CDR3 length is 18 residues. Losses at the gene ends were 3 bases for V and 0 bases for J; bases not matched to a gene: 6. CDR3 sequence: CASSDGLAGGPYQETQYF. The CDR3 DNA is TGTGCCAGCAGTGACGGACTAGCGGGGGGTCCATACCAAGAGACCCAGTACTTC.

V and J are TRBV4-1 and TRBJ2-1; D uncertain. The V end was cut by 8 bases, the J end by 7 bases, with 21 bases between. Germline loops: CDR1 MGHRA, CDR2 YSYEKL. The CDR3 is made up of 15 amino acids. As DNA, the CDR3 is TGCGCCAGCTCTCCCTACGGGTCGGGTGGGAATGAGCAGTTCTTC. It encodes CASSPYGSGGNEQFF.

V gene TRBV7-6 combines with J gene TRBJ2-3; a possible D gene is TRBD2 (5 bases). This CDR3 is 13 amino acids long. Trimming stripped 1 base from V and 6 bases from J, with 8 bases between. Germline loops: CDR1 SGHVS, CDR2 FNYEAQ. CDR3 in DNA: TGTGCCAGCAGCTTAGAAGAGCGGGATACGCAGTATTTT. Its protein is CASSLEERDTQYF.